The clone carrying this T cell receptor (beta chain) occurred a few times. The target antigen is unknown. Hyperthyroidism in the patients, aged 18 to 65, was newly diagnosed and under 2 months in duration. It was RNA transcripts that yielded the amplified TCR beta CDR3 regions. Researchers ran a first-round RT-PCR on the TCR CDR3 using the HTBI primer set. TCRdb re-derived calls from the multiplex PCR reads in MiXCR, one entry per CDR3 protein. The sample lists around 600,000 distinct CDR3 sequences; about a sixth were seen once. The data were obtained in a study of T cells in Graves' hyperthyroidism and ophthalmopathy. Study-level background: Peripheral blood was acquired at first diagnosis, ahead of any therapy whatsoever. Overall study results and limits: Stable hyperthyroidism was told apart from ophthalmopathy by a model built on 13 V-J features.

Germline CDR1 and CDR2: SEHNR and FQNEAQ (reference sequence). This CDR3 is built from 15 residues. The J segment lost 6 bases and the V segment lost 6 bases, leaving 8 bases of the junction unmatched. The sample comprised blood. This TCR was recovered from a woman aged 25 to 39 with Graves' hyperthyroidism. The chain combines TRBV7-9 with TRBJ2-3; 11 bases fit TRBD2. CDR3 sequence (DNA): TGTGCCAGCAGTCAAACTAGCGGGAGATATGATACGCAGTATTTT. This codes for CASSQTSGRYDTQYF.